This TCR beta chain was retrieved from a study of shared clonotypes between healthy human individuals. Notes on the study in general: Sharing across four donors was highest in naive CD4 (around 5%) and lowest in memory CD8 (approximately 0.4%).

Measured with immunoSEQ multiplex PCR; TCRdb has only the in-frame clones, and not every one. The sample includes about 2.3 million clones, 85% to 95% of them seen just once. Germline lookup yields CDR1 MNHNS and CDR2 SASEGT. Trimming stripped 7 bases from V and 2 bases from J, with 14 bases between. The length of the CDR3 is 15 residues. To note about this clone: Its antigen is currently unknown.

The chain couples TRBV6-1 to TRBJ1-4; D not resolved. The material sequenced was naive CD4+ T cells from PBMCs. This sample's subset: CD45RA+ positively selected. The receptor comes from a man in his late teens or twenties in good health. Some clones in this sample may be carry-over from other donors' samples. Here the CDR3 DNA reads TGTGCCAGCAATTTAGACGTGGCCACTAATGAAAAACTGTTTTTT. It translates to CASNLDVATNEKLFF.